This TCR beta chain was recorded in a study of response to subunit inactivated influenza vaccine (dated by TCRdb to 2017 to 2018). For the study in its entirety: Deep quantitative T cell receptor repertoire profiling was used in the study to track responses to a trivalent subunit inactivated influenza vaccine. General study outcomes and caveats: It was suggested by the authors that each seasonal influenza vaccination may recruit only a limited number of new T cells.

The V and J ends are trimmed by 0 bases and 5 bases, leaving 11 bases between them. From the cysteine up to the phenylalanine, the CDR3 has a length of 14 residues. The sequence is cut down to CDR3 DNA, 42 bases in frame from base 1. The germline V gene (reference sequence) specifies DFQATT as CDR1 and SNEGSKA as CDR2. To prepare the library, RT-PCR was applied. The sequencing machine was an Illumina HiSeq 2500. TCRdb reprocessing: public reads trimmed at Q25 with fastp, clones called with MiXCR, in-frame beta chains kept. All rows with the same CDR3 protein become a single entry with the most common DNA and genes. The sample data list 650,000 to 700,000 distinct CDR3 sequences, and more than 15% of these were observed just once. The top ten hold 11% of the sample. As regards this clonotype: No cognate antigen has been identified for it. No much larger clone is present one base from it, and per-base qualities are unavailable.

Recombination connected TRBV20-1 to TRBJ1-5; the D gene identity is not certain. The material sequenced was PBMCs from blood, taken roughly 13 days after vaccination. The clonotype was recovered from a man over 45 who received an inactivated influenza vaccine. Donor details come from another sample of the same person, matched by shared clones. The CDR3 region: CSARDLRLHQPQHF. Read as DNA, the sequence is TGCAGTGCTAGAGATCTGAGGCTGCATCAGCCCCAGCATTTT.